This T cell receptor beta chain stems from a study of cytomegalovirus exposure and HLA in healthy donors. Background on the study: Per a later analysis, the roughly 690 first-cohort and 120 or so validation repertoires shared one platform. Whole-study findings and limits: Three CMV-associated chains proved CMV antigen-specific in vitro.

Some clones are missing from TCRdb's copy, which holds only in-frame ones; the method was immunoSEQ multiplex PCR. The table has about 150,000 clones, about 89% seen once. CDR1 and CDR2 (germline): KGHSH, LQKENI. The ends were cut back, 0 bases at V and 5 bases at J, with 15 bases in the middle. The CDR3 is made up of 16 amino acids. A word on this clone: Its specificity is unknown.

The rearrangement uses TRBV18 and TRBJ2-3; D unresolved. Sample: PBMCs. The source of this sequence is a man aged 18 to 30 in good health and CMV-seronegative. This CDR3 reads CASSPPFENKLDTQYF. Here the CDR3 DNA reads TGTGCCAGCTCACCACCGTTCGAGAATAAACTAGATACGCAGTATTTT.